Listed here are 8 T cell receptor beta chains from one sample, sequenced in a study of lymphopenia after photon versus proton radiotherapy. The assay was immunoSEQ multiplex PCR, and TCRdb's table has in-frame clones only and misses some. The sample includes some 7,900 clones, about four fifths of them seen just once. Sequenced material: peripheral blood, taken from a patient treated with photon-based radiotherapy. These receptors originate from a man aged 25-40 years with gastric cancer.

This chain links TRBV21-1 with TRBJ2-2. TRBV21-1 is flagged as a pseudogene. The CDR3 contains 12 residues. The CDR3 DNA sequence: TGTGCCAGCAGCAAAGTTTCCGGGGAGCTGTTTTTT. It is translated as CASSKVSGELFF.

About this clone: Relative to the germline gene, one junction end is altered; a read error may explain this. V gene TRBV6-5 combines with J gene TRBJ1-2; D is uncertain. The CDR3 covers 12 residues. Germline loops: CDR1 MNHEY, CDR2 SVGAGI. In DNA form, the CDR3 reads TGTGCCATCAGTGGGGAGACCTATGGCTACACCTTC. It codes for CAISGETYGYTF.

This sequence joins TRBV7-2 and TRBJ2-3; D tentatively reads TRBD1 or TRBD2 (6 bases each). Trimming removed 3 bases at V and 5 bases at J, with 15 bases between. Germline V gene data show CDR1 as SGHTA and CDR2 as FQGNSA. The CDR3 length is 15 residues. CDR3 in amino acids: CASSFKGGGGDTQYF. The CDR3 DNA reads as TGTGCCAGCAGCTTCAAGGGGGGCGGCGGAGATACGCAGTATTTT. Full variable domain (missing parts from reference TRBV7-2 and TRBJ2-3): GAGVSQSPSNKVTEKGKDVELRCDPISGHTALYWYRQSLGQGLEFLIYFQGNSAPDKSGLPSDRFSAERTGGSVSTLTIQRTQQEDSAVYLCASSFKGGGGDTQYFGPGTRLTVL.

The J gene is TRBJ2-3, the V gene TRBV15, with 9 bases aligning to TRBD2. The germline V gene has CDR1 LNHNV and CDR2 YYDKDF (reference sequence). V lost 0 bases to trimming and J lost 7 bases; unmatched junction nucleotides: 11. This CDR3 has 17 residues. CDR3 region: CATSRDRGGRAGNTQYF. The CDR3 bases are TGTGCCACCAGCAGAGATCGAGGCGGGAGGGCAGGGAATACGCAGTATTTT.

The rearrangement links TRBV19 to TRBJ1-4; 7 bases are shared with TRBD1. Trimming took 5 bases from V and 7 from J; bases not matched to a gene: 4. Germline V gene lookup returns CDR1 LNHDA and CDR2 SQIVND (reference sequence). The CDR3 is made up of 13 amino acids. In nucleotides, the CDR3 is TGTGCCAGTAGTCCCAGGGACAGTGAAAAACTGTTTTTT. Translating it yields CASSPRDSEKLFF.

The chain uses TRBV5-6 and TRBJ2-3; D might be TRBD1 (5 bases). This CDR3 is 13 amino acids long. Trimming shortened V by 3 bases and J by 4 bases, and 9 bases separated the two germline ends. CDR1 and CDR2 (germline): SGHDT, YYEEEE. This CDR3 is CASSSLTADTQYF. In DNA form, the CDR3 reads TGTGCCAGCAGCTCCTTGACAGCAGATACGCAGTATTTT.

The chain employs TRBV6-1 and TRBJ2-5; D ambiguous. The V end was cut by 8 bases, the J end by 0 bases, with 10 bases between. This CDR3 is 13 amino acids long. Germline V CDR1 and CDR2: MNHNS, SASEGT. CDR3 sequence: CASSEIDQETQYF. The CDR3 DNA follows: TGTGCCAGCTCAGAAATAGACCAAGAGACCCAGTACTTC.

This chain links TRBV6-1 with TRBJ1-2; a weak D match, TRBD1 (5 bases). Germline V CDR1 and CDR2: MNHNS, SASEGT. The CDR3 is 17 residues long. Trimming took off 2 bases at V and 2 bases at J, with 18 bases between the two ends. The CDR3 DNA reads as TGTGCCAGCAGTGAACTGCATATCGGACATTTGAACTATGGCTACACCTTC. Translating gives CASSELHIGHLNYGYTF.